This T cell receptor beta chain was profiled in a study of blood T cell repertoires in COVID-19. The data were produced by immunoSEQ multiplex PCR, yet TCRdb's version contains in-frame clones alone and is incomplete. In the table there are 90,000 to 110,000 clones, about three quarters of which are singletons. CDR3 length equals 16 residues. The V gene's germline CDR1 is SGHAT and CDR2 FQNNGV. Trimming left V 1 base short and J 9 bases short, with 19 bases between. The sequence was obtained from a woman aged 70 to 79 with acute or convalescent COVID-19. The specimen sequenced was peripheral blood. The rearrangement joins TRBV11-2 to TRBJ2-1; possible D gene TRBD2, 6 bases. CDR3 coding DNA: TGTGCCAGCAGCTTAGTCTGGGCTAGCGAGGATGGTGAGCAGTTCTTC. It is translated as CASSLVWASEDGEQFF.